This T cell receptor (beta chain) was recovered during a study of blood T cell repertoires in COVID-19 (TCRdb year 2020). With respect to the entire study: Samples from collaborators originated in the United States, Italy and Spain and spanned both the acute and convalescent phases of COVID-19. The prospective study material was composed of cDNA or gDNA derived from T cells, B-cell-depleted T cells, or PBMCs. The dataset comprised deeply sampled blood TCRbeta repertoires from subjects exposed to, actively infected with, or recovered from COVID-19. The repertoires were made available in a free public database intended to serve as a resource for research on the immune response to SARS-CoV-2. Samples were obtained from the ongoing ImmuneRACE study (first 160 participants) and from 1,254 subjects provided by 6 global collaborators. A de-identified subject ID, COVID-19 status, age in years and sex were almost always included in the sample metadata. Where available, HLA class I and class II types were obtained from metadata supplied by the sample provider rather than from assay-based typing.

On this clone: The target of this receptor is not known. Nothing much larger sits one base from this clone, and base qualities are not available.

Study-wide conclusions, independent of this receptor: How much clinical and demographic metadata was included differed by source and by participant, and the metadata was provided uncurated.

TCRbeta CDR3 regions were amplified from genomic DNA using the immunoSEQ Assay, a bias-controlled multiplex PCR. Under the source paper's analysis protocol: Within the assay, amplification of reference gene primers was used to estimate how many nucleated cells each sample contained. Sequence reads were collapsed and filtered to measure the absolute abundance of every unique TCRbeta CDR3 rearrangement. For each sample, productive Simpson clonality was calculated as the square root of Simpson's diversity index over productive rearrangements. In its TCRdb copy, this immuneACCESS table keeps in-frame sequences only and misses some clones. Where compared with another copy, unresolved V genes explain less than half of these, and the others have no known cause. V, J and clone size are taken as reported in that table, and D and trimming were inferred from the DNA itself. Counted in this sample were 130,000 to 150,000 clones; 76% of them appeared once. 4% to 4.5% of the sample lies in the top ten.

The collaborating institutions used their own protocols to collect whole blood in K2EDTA tubes. For TCRbeta analysis, collaborators shipped samples in one of three forms: frozen whole blood, isolated PBMCs, or DNA extracted from either of those sample types. The sample consisted of peripheral blood. This TCR was sampled from a man between 60 and 75 years old with acute or convalescent COVID-19.

The bases read TGTGCCAGCAGTCTGATCCTAGGCGAGCAGTACTTC. It translates as CASSLILGEQYF. The chain links TRBV3-1 (or the pseudogene TRBV3-2) with TRBJ2-7; no D segment can be confidently identified. The germline V gene (reference sequence) specifies LGHDT as CDR1 and YNNKEL as CDR2. Between the V and J ends, shortened by 6 bases and 6 bases respectively, the junction contains 12 bases. Including cysteine and phenylalanine, the CDR3 has 12 amino acids. Only the CDR3 DNA stays, 36 bases, in frame from base 1.